This T cell receptor beta chain stems from a study of T cells in Graves' hyperthyroidism and ophthalmopathy. The CDR3 covers 15 residues. Trimming cost V 4 bases and J 4 bases; bases outside gene matches: 9. In germline, CDR1 is SGHTA, CDR2 FQGNSA. Lactation, pregnancy, other autoimmune disease or uncontrolled infection excluded patients. Researchers amplified the TCR beta CDR3 regions from RNA transcripts. Carried out on the TCR CDR3, a first-round RT-PCR used the HTBI primer set. TCRdb recomputed calls from the multiplex PCR reads with MiXCR, one row per CDR3 protein. The data contain 550,000 to 700,000 distinct CDR3 sequences, more than 45% of them singletons. Overall study findings and caveats: A 13 V-J signature model discriminated ophthalmopathy versus stable hyperthyroidism. Model output signaled ophthalmopathy a median around 6.9 months ahead of onset. Expanded thyroid clonotypes (above 0.001) were mostly also found in blood.

Many counts were recorded for this clonotype. The antigen is undetermined. The rearrangement uses TRBV7-2 and TRBJ2-5; 7 bases agree with TRBD2. Sequencing was performed on peripheral blood or thyroid tissue (not recorded which). This TCR was recovered from an adult woman with Graves' disease, either hyperthyroidism or ophthalmopathy (not recorded which). As DNA, the CDR3 is TGTGCCAGCAGCTACTCAGCGGGATACGGAGAGACCCAGTACTTC. Protein product: CASSYSAGYGETQYF.